A selection of T cell receptor beta chains follows, all from one sample in a study of OX40 agonist ivuxolimab in advanced cancers. Using immunoSEQ multiplex PCR, the repertoire was profiled, and TCRdb retains in-frame clones only, with some absent. The sample has tens of thousands of clones, roughly nine tenths seen once; the top ten hold 0.35% to 0.45%. The sequencing used CD4+ or CD8+ T cells sorted from blood, collected in a trial of the OX40 agonist ivuxolimab. These receptors all stem from an adult with an advanced solid tumor such as melanoma, head and neck, liver or kidney cancer. Both conserved end residues are part of each CDR3. D genes are given only for firm matches. Not every row has a clone size; where given, it reads once, few, many or a size class.

j_gene: TRBJ2-7; v_gene: TRBV27; abundance: NA; d_gene: TRBD2; CDR3aa: CASSRALAGATYEQYF; CDR3nt: TGTGCCAGCAGCCGAGCCCTAGCGGGGGCTACCTACGAGCAGTACTTC
j_gene: TRBJ2-3; v_gene: TRBV5-4; abundance: NA; d_gene: NA; CDR3aa: CASSFSEGDTQYF; CDR3nt: TGTGCCAGCAGCTTCAGCGAGGGAGATACGCAGTATTTT
j_gene: TRBJ1-5; v_gene: TRBV30; abundance: NA; d_gene: TRBD1; CDR3aa: CAWSVQGNNQPQHF; CDR3nt: TGTGCCTGGAGTGTACAGGGGAACAATCAGCCCCAGCATTTT
j_gene: TRBJ2-2; v_gene: TRBV5-1; abundance: NA; d_gene: TRBD1; CDR3aa: CASSWGTANTGELFF; CDR3nt: TGCGCCAGCAGCTGGGGGACAGCGAACACCGGGGAGCTGTTTTTT
j_gene: TRBJ1-3; v_gene: TRBV7-9; abundance: NA; d_gene: NA; CDR3aa: CASSLDEFAGNTIYF; CDR3nt: TGTGCCAGCAGCTTAGATGAGTTCGCCGGAAACACCATATATTTT
j_gene: TRBJ2-1; v_gene: TRBV5-1; abundance: NA; d_gene: TRBD1; CDR3aa: CASSLKGAHDNEQFF; CDR3nt: TGCGCCAGCAGCTTGAAGGGGGCGCACGACAATGAGCAGTTCTTC
j_gene: TRBJ2-7; v_gene: TRBV2; abundance: NA; d_gene: NA; CDR3aa: CASNGYYEQYF; CDR3nt: TGTGCCAGCAACGGGTACTACGAGCAGTACTTC
j_gene: TRBJ1-4; v_gene: TRBV6-6; abundance: NA; d_gene: NA; CDR3aa: CASRPGTANEKLFF; CDR3nt: TGTGCCAGCAGACCCGGGACCGCTAATGAAAAACTGTTTTTT
j_gene: TRBJ2-7; v_gene: TRBV5-5; abundance: NA; d_gene: NA; CDR3aa: CASSPDGGFSYEQYF; CDR3nt: TGTGCCAGCAGCCCGGATGGGGGGTTCTCCTACGAGCAGTACTTC
j_gene: TRBJ2-1; v_gene: TRBV10-2; abundance: NA; d_gene: TRBD1; CDR3aa: CASSESGQGSNGEQFF; CDR3nt: TGCGCCAGCAGTGAGTCGGGACAGGGATCTAATGGTGAGCAGTTCTTC
j_gene: TRBJ2-7; v_gene: TRBV30; abundance: NA; d_gene: NA; CDR3aa: CAWSWAGSPYEQYF; CDR3nt: TGTGCCTGGAGTTGGGCAGGTTCCCCCTACGAGCAGTACTTC
j_gene: TRBJ2-5; v_gene: TRBV6-1; abundance: NA; d_gene: NA; CDR3aa: CASSEWGGGGTQYF; CDR3nt: TGTGCCAGCAGTGAATGGGGGGGAGGGGGGACCCAGTACTTC
j_gene: TRBJ2-5; v_gene: TRBV19; abundance: NA; d_gene: NA; CDR3aa: CASSSQGQETQYF; CDR3nt: TGTGCCAGTAGTAGCCAGGGCCAAGAGACCCAGTACTTC
j_gene: TRBJ2-1; v_gene: TRBV20-1; abundance: once; d_gene: NA; CDR3aa: CSARSHEQFF; CDR3nt: TGCAGTGCTAGATCCCATGAGCAGTTCTTC
j_gene: TRBJ2-2; v_gene: TRBV7-2; abundance: NA; d_gene: NA; CDR3aa: CASSFQPTGSGELFF; CDR3nt: TGTGCCAGCAGCTTCCAACCTACAGGGTCCGGGGAGCTGTTTTTT
j_gene: TRBJ2-7; v_gene: TRBV5-4; abundance: NA; d_gene: TRBD2; CDR3aa: CASSEAGGTSYEQYF; CDR3nt: TGTGCCAGCAGCGAAGCGGGAGGGACCTCCTACGAGCAGTACTTC
j_gene: TRBJ2-7; v_gene: TRBV6-1; abundance: NA; d_gene: NA; CDR3aa: CASSEGGLTREQYF; CDR3nt: TGTGCCAGCAGTGAAGGGGGGCTGACAAGGGAGCAGTACTTC
j_gene: TRBJ1-1; v_gene: TRBV6-1; abundance: NA; d_gene: NA; CDR3aa: CASSDRGPYTEAFF; CDR3nt: TGTGCCAGCAGTGACCGGGGGCCGTACACTGAAGCTTTCTTT
j_gene: TRBJ2-2; v_gene: TRBV28; abundance: NA; d_gene: TRBD1; CDR3aa: CASTPRDRFTGELFF; CDR3nt: TGTGCCAGCACTCCCCGGGACAGGTTCACCGGGGAGCTGTTTTTT
j_gene: TRBJ2-3; v_gene: TRBV9; abundance: once; d_gene: NA; CDR3aa: CASSVATSGDTQYF; CDR3nt: TGTGCCAGCAGCGTAGCGACTAGTGGGGATACGCAGTATTTT
j_gene: TRBJ2-3; v_gene: TRBV30; abundance: NA; d_gene: NA; CDR3aa: CAWSRGTSSLLSADTQYF; CDR3nt: TGTGCCTGGAGTAGAGGGACATCCTCCCTTTTAAGCGCAGATACGCAGTATTTT
j_gene: TRBJ2-7; v_gene: TRBV28; abundance: NA; d_gene: TRBD1; CDR3aa: CASSSGTGFEQYF; CDR3nt: TGTGCCAGCAGCTCCGGGACAGGGTTCGAGCAGTACTTC
j_gene: TRBJ1-4; v_gene: TRBV4-1; abundance: NA; d_gene: NA; CDR3aa: CASSPLRSEKLFF; CDR3nt: TGCGCCAGCAGCCCCCTGAGGTCTGAAAAACTGTTTTTT
j_gene: TRBJ1-2; v_gene: TRBV6-6; abundance: NA; d_gene: TRBD1; CDR3aa: CASSYYETGSGYTF; CDR3nt: TGTGCCAGCAGTTACTATGAGACAGGGTCTGGCTACACCTTC
j_gene: TRBJ2-7; v_gene: TRBV28; abundance: NA; d_gene: TRBD2; CDR3aa: CASSLSAPGLAGGVVYF; CDR3nt: TGTGCCAGCAGTTTATCCGCACCCGGGCTAGCGGGAGGAGTGGTGTACTTC
j_gene: TRBJ2-5; v_gene: TRBV27; abundance: NA; d_gene: NA; CDR3aa: CASSFLFGEVGNQYF; CDR3nt: TGTGCCAGCAGTTTTTTATTCGGCGAGGTAGGGAACCAGTACTTC
j_gene: TRBJ2-7; v_gene: TRBV14; abundance: NA; d_gene: NA; CDR3aa: CASSQGQVDYGYEQYF; CDR3nt: TGTGCCAGCAGCCAAGGACAGGTCGATTATGGCTACGAGCAGTACTTC
j_gene: TRBJ2-3; v_gene: TRBV19; abundance: NA; d_gene: TRBD2; CDR3aa: CASSIVLAGRTDTQYF; CDR3nt: TGTGCCAGTAGTATAGTTCTAGCGGGGCGCACAGATACGCAGTATTTT
j_gene: TRBJ2-2; v_gene: TRBV7-2; abundance: once; d_gene: TRBD2; CDR3aa: CASSLVGLAGLGELFF; CDR3nt: TGTGCCAGCAGCTTAGTAGGGCTAGCGGGTCTGGGGGAGCTGTTTTTT
j_gene: TRBJ2-7; v_gene: TRBV7-8; abundance: NA; d_gene: TRBD1; CDR3aa: CASSSGTVYYEQYF; CDR3nt: TGTGCCAGCAGCTCCGGGACAGTCTACTACGAGCAGTACTTC
j_gene: TRBJ1-4; v_gene: TRBV4-3; abundance: NA; d_gene: NA; CDR3aa: CASSKTGTEWNEKLFF; CDR3nt: TGCGCCAGCAGCAAGACCGGGACCGAGTGGAATGAAAAACTGTTTTTT
j_gene: TRBJ2-1; v_gene: TRBV28; abundance: NA; d_gene: TRBD2; CDR3aa: CASSLGLAGPYNEQFF; CDR3nt: TGTGCCAGCAGTTTAGGACTAGCGGGCCCCTACAATGAGCAGTTCTTC
j_gene: TRBJ1-5; v_gene: TRBV11-2; abundance: NA; d_gene: NA; CDR3aa: CASSLGRGSAYSNQPQHF; CDR3nt: TGTGCCAGCAGCTTAGGGCGGGGGTCGGCCTATAGCAATCAGCCCCAGCATTTT
j_gene: TRBJ1-1; v_gene: TRBV14; abundance: NA; d_gene: NA; CDR3aa: CASLPGWGNTEAFF; CDR3nt: TGTGCCAGCCTCCCCGGGTGGGGGAACACTGAAGCTTTCTTT
j_gene: TRBJ1-5; v_gene: TRBV19; abundance: NA; d_gene: TRBD1; CDR3aa: CASSIVASRTGGQPQHF; CDR3nt: TGTGCCAGTAGTATAGTGGCGTCCCGGACAGGGGGACAGCCCCAGCATTTT
j_gene: TRBJ1-1; v_gene: TRBV4-3; abundance: NA; d_gene: NA; CDR3aa: CASSQGAGWNTEAFF; CDR3nt: TGCGCCAGCAGCCAAGGTGCAGGGTGGAACACTGAAGCTTTCTTT
j_gene: TRBJ2-2; v_gene: TRBV5-1; abundance: NA; d_gene: NA; CDR3aa: CASSLDLNTGELFF; CDR3nt: TGCGCCAGCAGCCTGGACTTGAACACCGGGGAGCTGTTTTTT
j_gene: TRBJ1-6; v_gene: TRBV19; abundance: few; d_gene: TRBD1; CDR3aa: CASSISGTANSPLHF; CDR3nt: TGTGCCAGTAGTATATCCGGGACAGCTAATTCACCCCTCCACTTT
j_gene: TRBJ2-2; v_gene: TRBV4-2; abundance: NA; d_gene: NA; CDR3aa: CASSGGVDTGELFF; CDR3nt: TGTGCCAGCAGTGGCGGGGTTGACACCGGGGAGCTGTTTTTT
j_gene: TRBJ2-2; v_gene: TRBV7-2; abundance: NA; d_gene: TRBD2; CDR3aa: CASSITSGNTGELFF; CDR3nt: TGTGCCAGCAGCATCACTAGCGGGAACACCGGGGAGCTGTTTTTT
j_gene: TRBJ2-3; v_gene: TRBV11-1; abundance: NA; d_gene: TRBD1; CDR3aa: CASSSSGTGGAPSTDTQYF; CDR3nt: TGTGCCAGCAGCTCCTCCGGGACAGGGGGTGCTCCCAGCACAGATACGCAGTATTTT
j_gene: TRBJ2-7; v_gene: TRBV5-1; abundance: once; d_gene: TRBD1; CDR3aa: CASSEGTGWSYEQYF; CDR3nt: TGCGCCAGCAGCGAAGGGACAGGGTGGTCCTACGAGCAGTACTTC
j_gene: TRBJ1-1; v_gene: TRBV5-1; abundance: NA; d_gene: TRBD1; CDR3aa: CASSLTGGGTEAFF; CDR3nt: TGCGCCAGCAGCTTGACAGGGGGCGGGACTGAAGCTTTCTTT
j_gene: TRBJ2-1; v_gene: TRBV4-3; abundance: once; d_gene: TRBD2; CDR3aa: CASSQAASGSPYNEQFF; CDR3nt: TGCGCCAGCAGCCAGGCGGCCAGCGGGAGTCCCTACAATGAGCAGTTCTTC
j_gene: TRBJ2-7; v_gene: TRBV10-3; abundance: NA; d_gene: NA; CDR3aa: CAISEAVRPTYEQYF; CDR3nt: TGTGCCATCAGTGAGGCTGTACGGCCGACCTACGAGCAGTACTTC
j_gene: TRBJ1-2; v_gene: TRBV10-3; abundance: NA; d_gene: NA; CDR3aa: CAISESGLTYGYTF; CDR3nt: TGTGCCATCAGTGAGTCAGGACTGACTTATGGCTACACCTTC